The 32 T cell receptor beta chains below come from one sample, sequenced in a study of cytomegalovirus exposure and HLA in healthy donors. PCR employed 60 Vbeta and 13 Jbeta primers. Sequencing used immunoSEQ multiplex PCR; TCRdb keeps in-frame clones, though not all of them. Here the sample spans some 200,000 clones, roughly 70% being singletons. The source material was PBMCs. These receptors came from a woman in her 30s in good health and CMV-seronegative.

The J gene is TRBJ1-1, the V gene TRBV7-9, with 10 bases that match TRBD1. After removal of 4 bases from V and 4 bases from J, the junction contained 12 bases not matched to a gene. Per the germline V gene, CDR1 is SEHNR and CDR2 is FQNEAQ (reference sequence). The CDR3 is 17 amino acids. CDR3 protein: CASSSCRDRGFCTEAFF. In DNA form, the CDR3 reads TGTGCCAGCAGCTCATGTCGGGACAGGGGATTTTGCACTGAAGCTTTCTTT.

The chain uses TRBV15 and TRBJ2-2; D gene unclear. The germline CDR1 and CDR2 sequences are LNHNV and YYDKDF (reference sequence). V was clipped by 0 bases and J by 3 bases, with 5 bases between them. This CDR3 region has 14 residues. CDR3 sequence: CATSRDLYTGELFF. The CDR3, as DNA: TGTGCCACCAGCAGAGATCTGTACACCGGGGAGCTGTTTTTT.

The gene calls are TRBV30 and TRBJ2-1; D possibly corresponds to TRBD2 (5 bases). CDR1 and CDR2 from the germline V gene are GTSNPN and SVGIG (reference sequence). The V end lost 2 bases, the J end lost 6 bases, and 20 bases lay between the germline ends. The CDR3 is 16 amino acids. CDR3 in amino acids: CAWSSYPRVPRNEQFF. DNA for the CDR3: TGTGCCTGGAGTTCCTACCCGCGGGTCCCCCGCAATGAGCAGTTCTTC.

The chain uses TRBV7-7 and TRBJ2-5, with 13 bases aligning to TRBD2. The V segment lost 10 bases and the J segment 2 bases; nucleotides outside the gene matches: 10. Germline CDR1 reads SSHAT; CDR2 reads FNYEAQ (reference sequence). This CDR3 contains 16 residues. CDR3 nucleotides: TGTGCCACCTCCCCCAGACTAGCGGGGGGTCAAGAGACCCAGTACTTC. Translation: CATSPRLAGGQETQYF.

This clone was observed a few times. The J gene is TRBJ1-4, the V gene TRBV25-1, with 7 bases fitting TRBD1. CDR1 MGHDK and CDR2 SYGVNS come from the germline V gene. Trimming removed 7 bases from V and 8 bases from J; junction bases left unmatched: 10. CDR3 size: 14 residues. CDR3 sequence reads: CASTKTGRGEKLFF. The CDR3 coding sequence is TGTGCCAGCACAAAGACAGGGAGAGGCGAAAAACTGTTTTTT.

The CDR3, as DNA: TGTGCCAGTAAGACTAGCGGGGGTTCTAACGGGGAGCTGTTTTTT. This sequence encodes CASKTSGGSNGELFF. This chain links TRBV19 with TRBJ2-2, with 12 bases identical to TRBD2. Trimming at V came to 7 bases and at J to 7 bases, leaving 7 bases not matched to a gene. The CDR3 contains 15 residues. Germline V lookup: CDR1 LNHDA, CDR2 SQIVND (reference sequence).

Remarks on this clone: Other DNA sequences in this sample translate to the same CDR3. The chain uses TRBV9 and TRBJ1-2; 7 positions match TRBD1. After removal of 0 bases from V and 0 bases from J, the junction contained 2 bases not matched to a gene. The CDR3 has 15 residues. Germline CDR1 and CDR2: SGDLS and YYNGEE. The CDR3 DNA is TGTGCCAGCAGCGTAGGGCAGGGGGCTAACTATGGCTACACCTTC. Residues: CASSVGQGANYGYTF.

The chain combines TRBV28 with TRBJ2-7; tentatively, D is TRBD2 (6 bases). V was shortened by 6 bases and J by 4 bases, with 13 bases between the two germline ends. Germline loops: CDR1 MDHEN, CDR2 SYDVKM. The CDR3 covers 13 residues. The CDR3 loop reads CASRPPGLYEQYF. For the CDR3, the DNA is TGTGCCAGCAGACCCCCGGGACTTTACGAGCAGTACTTC. The full variable domain, rest sourced from reference TRBV28 and TRBJ2-7, is DVKVTQSSRYLVKRTGEKVFLECVQDMDHENMFWYRQDPGLGLRLIYFSYDVKMKEKGDIPEGYSVSREKKERFSLILESASTNQTSMYLCASRPPGLYEQYFGPGTRLTVT.

The V gene is TRBV30, the J gene TRBJ2-5; 7 bases are a match to TRBD2. Losses at the gene ends were 4 bases for V and 4 bases for J; bases not matched to a gene: 18. CDR1 is GTSNPN, CDR2 SVGIG, per germline (reference sequence). The CDR3 runs to 17 residues. CDR3 sequence reads: CAWTKGREGLSGETQYF. The CDR3 DNA is TGTGCCTGGACCAAAGGGAGGGAGGGCCTCTCGGGAGAGACCCAGTACTTC.

In its sample, this clone was seen a few times. The V and J genes are TRBV25-1 and TRBJ2-3; weak D call: TRBD2 (6 bases). CDR1 is MGHDK, CDR2 SYGVNS, per germline. Trimming took off 1 base at V and 2 bases at J, with 19 bases between the two ends. This CDR3 region has 18 residues. The CDR3: CASSESGAEIRFTDTQYF. In nucleotides, the CDR3 is TGTGCCAGCAGTGAATCGGGAGCGGAAATACGGTTCACAGATACGCAGTATTTT.

The chain has TRBV2 and TRBJ2-3; D possibly corresponds to TRBD2 (6 bases). V gave up 3 bases and J gave up 6 bases, with 13 bases separating them. Germline values: CDR1 SNHLY, CDR2 FYNNEI. The CDR3 runs 14 residues. CDR3 sequence reads: CASSDDGSRDTQYF. As DNA, the CDR3 is TGTGCCAGCAGTGACGACGGGAGTAGGGATACGCAGTATTTT.

The chain uses TRBV4-1 and TRBJ2-1; 14 bases are shared with TRBD2. Per the germline V gene, CDR1 is MGHRA and CDR2 is YSYEKL. The CDR3 totals 16 residues. With 2 bases clipped from V and 7 bases from J, the junction kept 4 bases outside the gene matches. The chain's CDR3 is CASSQTGLAGDNEQFF. CDR3 coding DNA: TGCGCCAGCAGCCAAACGGGACTAGCGGGGGATAATGAGCAGTTCTTC.

This clone was counted between two and nine times. This chain links TRBV27 with TRBJ2-4, with a tentative D call TRBD1 (6 bases). Looked up from germline, CDR1 is MNHEY and CDR2 is SMNVEV (reference sequence). V was clipped by 8 bases and J by 7 bases, with 9 bases between them. This CDR3 spans 11 amino acids. CDR3 DNA sequence: TGTGCCAGCGTGGGACATAACATTCAGTACTTC. It codes for CASVGHNIQYF.

The chain has TRBV9 and TRBJ2-1, with 7 bases matching TRBD2. The CDR3 covers 15 residues. Germline CDR1 reads SGDLS; CDR2 reads YYNGEE. The J segment lost 6 bases and the V segment lost 3 bases, leaving 9 bases of the junction unmatched. CDR3 region: CASSAMGGPANEQFF. The CDR3 DNA sequence: TGTGCCAGCAGCGCAATGGGAGGGCCTGCCAATGAGCAGTTCTTC.

This chain joins TRBV4-1 and TRBJ2-3, with 8 bases that match TRBD2. The V gene's germline CDR1 is MGHRA and CDR2 YSYEKL. This CDR3 is built from 20 residues. V dropped 2 bases and J dropped 0; count of bases not matched to a gene: 16. In DNA form, the CDR3 reads TGCGCCAGCAGCCAACATTTCGGGAGGGCGGGTGAAATTAGCACAGATACGCAGTATTTT. Residues: CASSQHFGRAGEISTDTQYF.

The CDR3 here is CASSVTWGSGTFGYNEQFF. The CDR3 DNA is TGTGCCAGCAGCGTGACGTGGGGTTCCGGGACATTTGGGTACAATGAGCAGTTCTTC. This chain joins TRBV9 and TRBJ2-1, with D perhaps TRBD1 (6 bases). The V gene lost 2 bases and the J gene lost 4 bases, with 25 bases spanning the gap. The CDR3 has 19 residues. Germline CDR1 SGDLS, CDR2 YYNGEE. The whole variable domain, remainder taken from reference TRBV9 and TRBJ2-1, is DSGVTQTPKHLITATGQRVTLRCSPRSGDLSVYWYQQSLDQGLQFLIQYYNGEERAKGNILERFSAQQFPDLHSELNLSSLELGDSALYFCASSVTWGSGTFGYNEQFFGPGTRLTVL.

The chain couples TRBV7-9 to TRBJ2-2; possible D gene TRBD2, 5 bases. The V and J ends lost 5 bases and 4 bases respectively, with 14 bases between them. The CDR3 extends over 15 amino acids. Germline V gene data show CDR1 as SEHNR and CDR2 as FQNEAQ (reference sequence). In nucleotides, the CDR3 is TGTGCCAGCAGCCTACTAGGAGGAGGCACCGGGGAGCTGTTTTTT. It specifies CASSLLGGGTGELFF.

This clone has a handful of counts. The chain combines TRBV11-3 with TRBJ2-3; tentatively, D is TRBD2 (5 bases). Per germline, CDR1 SGHNT and CDR2 YENEEA. The CDR3 spans 19 residues. Trimming removed 0 bases at V and 0 bases at J, with 19 bases between. The CDR3 spells CASSLEEASSSRSTDTQYF. CDR3 nucleotides: TGTGCCAGCAGCTTAGAAGAGGCTAGCTCCTCTCGGAGCACAGATACGCAGTATTTT.

This clone was seen just once. This chain uses TRBV7-2 with TRBJ1-3; D is unclear. With 3 bases removed from V and 9 bases from J, the gap between germline ends came to 6 bases. CDR1 is SGHTA and CDR2 is FQGNSA in the germline V gene. The length of the CDR3 is 11 residues. CDR3 region: CASSFGGTIYF. Written as DNA, the CDR3 is TGTGCCAGCAGCTTCGGCGGCACCATATATTTT.

About this clone itself: The sample contains more than one DNA sequence encoding this CDR3. The chain links TRBV18 to TRBJ2-1, with 10 bases that match TRBD2. Germline CDR1 and CDR2: KGHSH and LQKENI. The CDR3 runs 16 residues. The junction had 6 bases not matched to a gene; V was cut back by 0 bases and J by 7 bases. Here the CDR3 DNA reads TGTGCCAGCTCACCACCGGGCCTAGCGGGAGTAAATGAGCAGTTCTTC. Translated, it gives CASSPPGLAGVNEQFF.

The chain combines TRBV19 with TRBJ2-7; 9 bases match TRBD2. The length of the CDR3 is 13 residues. CDR1 and CDR2 (germline): LNHDA, SQIVND (reference sequence). Germline trimming cut 4 bases from V and 2 bases from J; bases unmatched to any gene: 0. CDR3 DNA: TGTGCCAGTAGTAGCGGGAGGGCCTACGAGCAGTACTTC. Its translation: CASSSGRAYEQYF. Supplemented by reference TRBV19 and TRBJ2-7, the full variable domain reads DGGITQSPKYLFRKEGQNVTLSCEQNLNHDAMYWYRQDPGQGLRLIYYSQIVNDFQKGDIAEGYSVSREKKESFPLTVTSAQKNPTAFYLCASSSGRAYEQYFGPGTRLTVT.

V and J are TRBV6-5 and TRBJ2-2, with D tentatively TRBD2 (5 bases). The CDR3 consists of 14 residues. With 0 bases removed from V and 6 bases from J, the gap between germline ends came to 8 bases. In germline, CDR1 is MNHEY, CDR2 SVGAGI. The CDR3 DNA reads as TGTGCCAGCAGTTACTCGATCGGGGCCGGGGAGCTGTTTTTT. Protein sequence: CASSYSIGAGELFF.

This chain uses TRBV13 with TRBJ2-7; the D gene is possibly TRBD2 (6 bases). Germline CDR1 is PRHDT and CDR2 is FYEKMQ (reference sequence). The CDR3 sequence is 15 residues long. Trimming took off 5 bases at V and 8 bases at J, with 22 bases between the two ends. For the CDR3, the DNA is TGTGCCAGCAGCCGAACCGGTAGCGGATCTACGAAGCAGTACTTC. It yields the protein CASSRTGSGSTKQYF. Looking up the rest from reference TRBV13 and TRBJ2-7 gives the full variable domain: AAGVIQSPRHLIKEKRETATLKCYPIPRHDTVYWYQQGPGQDPQFLISFYEKMQSDKGSIPDRFSAQQFSDYHSELNMSSLELGDSALYFCASSRTGSGSTKQYFGPGTRLTVT.

The V and J genes are TRBV7-9 and TRBJ2-5, with TRBD1 matching 9 bases. The J call may be faulty, since TRBJ2-7 better matches the DNA end. The germline CDR1 and CDR2 sequences are SEHNR and FQNEAQ (reference sequence). This CDR3 is 15 amino acids long. CDR3 bases: TGTGCCAGCAGCTCCTACGGGACAGGGACCTACGAGCAGTACTTC. It is translated as CASSSYGTGTYEQYF.

The chain employs TRBV29-1 and TRBJ2-3, with 7 bases matching TRBD1. The V segment lost 1 base and the J segment 3 bases; nucleotides outside the gene matches: 1. Germline V gene data show CDR1 as SQVTM and CDR2 as ANQGSEA. The CDR3 runs 13 residues. The CDR3 here is CSVEGGQTDTQYF. In DNA form, the CDR3 reads TGCAGCGTTGAAGGGGGACAGACAGATACGCAGTATTTT.

The chain uses TRBV4-1 and TRBJ1-4; 11 nucleotides align to TRBD1. The CDR3 consists of 16 residues. V lost 3 bases and J lost 6; bases outside the gene matches: 6. The germline CDR1 and CDR2 sequences are MGHRA and YSYEKL. CDR3 residues: CASSHYPGQGDEKLFF. CDR3 coding DNA: TGCGCCAGCAGCCACTACCCGGGACAGGGGGATGAAAAACTGTTTTTT.

The V call is TRBV29-1, the J call TRBJ2-1; D ambiguous. The CDR3 loop spans 10 amino acids. Trimming pared 7 bases from V and 7 bases from J, leaving 8 bases between. Germline values: CDR1 SQVTM, CDR2 ANQGSEA. The CDR3 region has the DNA TGCAGCGGTGTCGGTAATGAGCAGTTCTTC. This gives the protein CSGVGNEQFF.

The rearrangement joins TRBV5-1 to TRBJ1-2, with D possibly TRBD1 on 6 matching bases. This CDR3 region has 13 residues. Trimming took 4 bases from V and 2 from J, leaving 9 bases between them. Germline V gene lookup returns CDR1 SGHRS and CDR2 YFSETQ. CDR3 amino acids: CASSPGQNYGYTF. CDR3 DNA: TGCGCCAGCAGCCCCGGACAGAACTATGGCTACACCTTC. Using reference TRBV5-1 and TRBJ1-2 for the parts outside the CDR3, the full variable domain is KAGVTQTPRYLIKTRGQQVTLSCSPISGHRSVSWYQQTPGQGLQFLFEYFSETQRNKGNFPGRFSGRQFSNSRSEMNVSTLELGDSALYLCASSPGQNYGYTFGSGTRLTVV.

V and J are TRBV5-4 and TRBJ1-2; TRBD1 is a possible D gene (6 bases). Germline CDR1 reads SGHNT; CDR2 reads YYREEE (reference sequence). The ends were cut back, 4 bases at V and 3 bases at J, with 10 bases in the middle. This CDR3 comprises 13 residues. The CDR3 DNA follows: TGTGCCAGCAGCCCTCAGGGGTACTATGGCTACACCTTC. This encodes CASSPQGYYGYTF.

This clone was counted once. CDR3 nucleotides: TGTGCCAGCATTCGAGTCGGAGAGACCCAGTACTTC. It encodes CASIRVGETQYF. V usage is TRBV6-1 and J usage is TRBJ2-5; D uncertain. The germline CDR1 and CDR2 sequences are MNHNS and SASEGT. V lost 7 bases and J lost 4, with 10 bases in between. The CDR3 runs 12 residues.

This chain joins TRBV6-1 and TRBJ2-3; D ambiguous. V lost 3 bases and J 0 bases, leaving 10 bases between the germline ends. There are 15 residues in the CDR3. Germline V gene sequence: CDR1 MNHNS, CDR2 SASEGT. As DNA, the CDR3 is TGTGCCAGCAGTGAGACATTATCTAGCACAGATACGCAGTATTTT. Its translation: CASSETLSSTDTQYF.

The gene calls are TRBV18 and TRBJ2-1; tentative D call: TRBD1 (6 bases). Germline CDR1 KGHSH, CDR2 LQKENI. The CDR3 contains 14 residues. Trimming removed 3 bases from V and 6 bases from J, with 12 bases in between. The CDR3 nucleotides read TGTGCCAGCTCACCCACAGGGATAGGCAATGAGCAGTTCTTC. It codes for CASSPTGIGNEQFF.